Below, one T cell receptor (beta chain) is given with its context. Its target is unknown. With 60 Vbeta and 13 Jbeta primers, the PCR was carried out. Data came from immunoSEQ multiplex PCR; TCRdb stores just in-frame clones and leaves some out. The profile shows roughly 140,000 clones, over 70% of them singletons. This sample was included in a study of cytomegalovirus exposure and HLA in healthy donors. The germline gives CDR1 SEHNR, CDR2 FQNEAQ (reference sequence). V lost 3 bases and J lost 6; bases outside the gene matches: 3. CDR3 length equals 13 residues. The study's findings and limits: As a later analysis showed, a missense DCLRE1C variant was linked to trimming of TCR beta V- and J-genes. Analyzed later, association rates of TCRs varied across HLA loci, with DRB1 most and HLA-C fewest.

The sequenced sample was PBMCs. The TCR was taken from a man aged 25 to 40 in good health and CMV-seropositive. The chain couples TRBV7-9 to TRBJ2-7; 9 positions agree with TRBD2. CDR3 DNA: TGTGCCAGCAGCTTCGGCGGGGGGGTCGAGCAGTACTTC. The encoded protein is CASSFGGGVEQYF.